The rows below give T cell receptor beta chains drawn from one sample of a study of blood T cells in healthy people across ages. One entry per CDR3 protein, called by TCRdb with MiXCR from the 5' RACE reads. The sample consists of about 930,000 distinct CDR3 sequences, about 29% of them appearing once. These same records also appear under a second study, on T cells of mothers and their children.

Sample: blood. These TCRs come from a woman aged 40 to 49 in good health. The CDR3 runs from the conserved cysteine through the conserved F or W.

V: TRBV5-1
J: TRBJ2-3
CDR3: CASSSGQPGADTQYF

V: TRBV5-1
J: TRBJ2-5
CDR3: CASSLVAGLEETQYF

V: TRBV6-1
J: TRBJ1-4
CDR3: CASSEGQGFEKLFF

V: TRBV14
J: TRBJ1-1
CDR3: CASSQDLGGRTEAFF

V: TRBV29-1
J: TRBJ2-6
CDR3: CSVQGAGSGANVLTF

V: TRBV9
J: TRBJ2-1
CDR3: CASSEQDRQFF

V: TRBV7-2
J: TRBJ2-3
CDR3: CASSPRYVAADTQYF

V: TRBV7-8
J: TRBJ1-1
CDR3: CASSTTKGAGNTEAFF

V: TRBV7-9
J: TRBJ2-3
CDR3: CASILRSRGGDTQYF

V: TRBV7-8
J: TRBJ1-2
CDR3: CASSHRERGRQGYTF

V: TRBV7-2
J: TRBJ2-3
CDR3: CASSTYRTDTQYF

V: TRBV6-5
J: TRBJ2-7
CDR3: CASISGTKKRTQYF

V: TRBV20-1
J: TRBJ1-2
CDR3: CSATPRDRVDGYTF

V: TRBV11-2
J: TRBJ1-4
CDR3: CASSPPRVNEKLFF

V: TRBV27
J: TRBJ2-1
CDR3: CASTPLSRSSYNEQCF

V: TRBV12-3/TRBV12-4
J: TRBJ2-4
CDR3: CASTHGGAVLAKNIQYF

V: TRBV27
J: TRBJ1-1
CDR3: CAGSSSGTGGTEAFF

V: TRBV6-2/TRBV6-3
J: TRBJ2-7
CDR3: CASSYAQGVSYEQYF

V: TRBV30
J: TRBJ2-5
CDR3: CAWSRRAGYQETQYF

V: TRBV5-8
J: TRBJ2-3
CDR3: CASSSVAGGFTDTQYF

V: TRBV13
J: TRBJ2-7
CDR3: CASSSRDRGSHERYF

V: TRBV28
J: TRBJ2-7
CDR3: CASSSSPGRGQYEQYF

V: TRBV4-3
J: TRBJ1-2
CDR3: CASSQDLRKGNNYGYTF

V: TRBV6-1
J: TRBJ2-1
CDR3: CASRAGTLSNEQFF

V: TRBV10-3
J: TRBJ1-5
CDR3: CAISESAGVLQPQHF

V: TRBV7-2
J: TRBJ1-2
CDR3: CASSLVPTGGAYGYTF

V: TRBV27
J: TRBJ1-6
CDR3: CASSTPTGIGSPLHF

V: TRBV7-9
J: TRBJ2-1
CDR3: CASTFRGSSYNEQFF

V: TRBV27
J: TRBJ1-1
CDR3: CASKTVAGTEAFF

V: TRBV7-2
J: TRBJ2-7
CDR3: CASSPQLGPYEQYF

V: TRBV4-3
J: TRBJ2-7
CDR3: CASSQDRVGTYEQYF

V: TRBV7-3
J: TRBJ2-7
CDR3: CASSSSRRDGSYEQYF

V: TRBV7-8
J: TRBJ2-7
CDR3: CASSLEDRISYEQYF

V: TRBV2
J: TRBJ2-5
CDR3: CASSEGTTQEIQYF

V: TRBV5-5
J: TRBJ2-3
CDR3: CASTPMGGFTDTQYF

V: TRBV28
J: TRBJ2-7
CDR3: CASSSGQAGRRGQYF

V: TRBV7-2
J: TRBJ1-5
CDR3: CASSGGDRRRNQPQHF

V: TRBV3-1
J: TRBJ1-1
CDR3: CASSHQTRGTEAFF

V: TRBV3-1
J: TRBJ2-7
CDR3: CASSPLGRGSYEQYF

V: TRBV2
J: TRBJ2-7
CDR3: CASSAAGTASSYEQYF

V: TRBV24-1
J: TRBJ2-2
CDR3: CATSDFWSTGELFF

V: TRBV19
J: TRBJ2-6
CDR3: CASTQQGTGANVLTF

V: TRBV28
J: TRBJ1-2
CDR3: CASVGSFGYGYTF

V: TRBV20-1
J: TRBJ2-5
CDR3: CSARASRQIGETQYF

V: TRBV4-2
J: TRBJ2-3
CDR3: CASSLSGGLDTDTQYF

V: TRBV11-1
J: TRBJ1-1
CDR3: CASSQSRTGALGTEAFF

V: TRBV7-2
J: TRBJ2-7
CDR3: CASSTNPHEQYF

V: TRBV10-3
J: TRBJ2-7
CDR3: CAISGTPNEQYF

V: TRBV27
J: TRBJ2-3
CDR3: CASSLSLAGRADTQYF

V: TRBV6-1
J: TRBJ2-1
CDR3: CASSEERGGHNEQFF

V: TRBV7-9
J: TRBJ2-2
CDR3: CASAQGAITGELFF

V: TRBV7-2
J: TRBJ2-7
CDR3: CASSSTGAGAYEQYF

V: TRBV28
J: TRBJ2-7
CDR3: CASSLYRPDRGEQYF

V: TRBV20-1
J: TRBJ2-7
CDR3: CSAKTGTGSYEQYF

V: TRBV7-2
J: TRBJ2-5
CDR3: CASSSAGLQETQYF

V: TRBV6-1
J: TRBJ2-1
CDR3: CASISRGSGGLARYNEQFF

V: TRBV2
J: TRBJ2-2
CDR3: CASSTLTGRSGELFF

V: TRBV28
J: TRBJ2-7
CDR3: CASTPLTLDRGRYEQYF

V: TRBV6-2/TRBV6-3
J: TRBJ2-7
CDR3: CASSEAGSSYEQYF

V: TRBV2
J: TRBJ2-5
CDR3: CASSGTSGANQETQYF